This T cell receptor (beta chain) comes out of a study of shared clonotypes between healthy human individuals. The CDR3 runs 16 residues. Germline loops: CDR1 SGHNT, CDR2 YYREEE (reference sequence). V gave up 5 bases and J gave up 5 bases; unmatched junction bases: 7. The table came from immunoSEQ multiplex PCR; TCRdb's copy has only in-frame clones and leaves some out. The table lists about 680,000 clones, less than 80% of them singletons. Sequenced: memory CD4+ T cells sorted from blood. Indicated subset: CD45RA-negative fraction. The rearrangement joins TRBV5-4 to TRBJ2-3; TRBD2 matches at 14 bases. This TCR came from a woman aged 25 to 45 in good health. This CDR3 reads CASSSGLAGGGDTQYF. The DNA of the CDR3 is TGTGCCAGCAGTTCTGGACTAGCGGGAGGAGGAGATACGCAGTATTTT.